The 5 T cell receptor beta chains listed next were all sequenced from one sample in a study of CD8+ T cells in alopecia areata. In each case, RNA was isolated and then reverse transcribed into cDNA as the sequencing template. Some clones are missing from TCRdb's copy, which holds only in-frame ones; the method was immunoSEQ multiplex PCR. The data hold about 180,000 clones, with approximately 59% observed a single time. The source material was CD4+ T cells sorted from blood, sampled at week 0. Receptor source: a human donor with alopecia areata.

V and J are TRBV11-2 and TRBJ2-2; D gene uncertain. Germline CDR1 reads SGHAT; CDR2 reads FQNNGV. This CDR3 region has 16 residues. V dropped 1 base and J dropped 3 bases, with 12 bases sitting between them. In nucleotides, the CDR3 is TGTGCCAGCAGCTTAGCAGTGGGTACTGACACCGGGGAGCTGTTTTTT. Translation gives CASSLAVGTDTGELFF. Full variable domain (missing parts from reference TRBV11-2 and TRBJ2-2): EAGVAQSPRYKIIEKRQSVAFWCNPISGHATLYWYQQILGQGPKLLIQFQNNGVVDDSQLPKDRFSAERLKGVDSTLKIQPAKLEDSAVYLCASSLAVGTDTGELFFGEGSRLTVL.

This clone showed up just a few times. The V and J genes are TRBV7-9 and TRBJ2-2; tentatively, D is TRBD1 (6 bases). Germline-derived CDR1 and CDR2 are SEHNR and FQNEAQ (reference sequence). This CDR3 spans 17 amino acids. V lost 5 bases, J lost 5 bases, and 21 bases lay in between. The CDR3 DNA sequence: TGTGCCAGCAGCCCCCCAAAGGGGCAGGGGAGTACCGGGGAGCTGTTTTTT. Translated: CASSPPKGQGSTGELFF.

The chain has TRBV2 and TRBJ1-1, with 7 bases lining up with TRBD1. V was clipped by 7 bases and J by 2 bases; unmatched bases: 10. The CDR3 runs 15 residues. CDR1 is SNHLY, CDR2 FYNNEI, per germline. CDR3 amino acids: CASTRGMGRNTEAFF. DNA for the CDR3: TGTGCCAGCACCAGGGGGATGGGTCGTAACACTGAAGCTTTCTTT.

The chain is built from TRBV15 and TRBJ2-3; D may be TRBD2 (5 bases). This CDR3 has 16 residues. In germline, CDR1 is LNHNV, CDR2 YYDKDF (reference sequence). Trimming pared 1 base from V and 0 bases from J, leaving 11 bases between. CDR3 amino acids: CATSRGTAASTDTQYF. CDR3 nucleotides: TGTGCCACCAGCAGAGGTACAGCGGCTAGCACAGATACGCAGTATTTT.

This chain links TRBV18 with TRBJ2-7; 7 nucleotides agree with TRBD1. Germline CDR1 and CDR2: KGHSH and LQKENI. CDR3 size: 15 residues. Trimming removed 2 bases from V and 3 bases from J; junction bases left unmatched: 7. CDR3 amino acids: CASSPKGAARYEQYF. The CDR3, as DNA: TGTGCCAGCTCACCAAAGGGGGCAGCACGCTACGAGCAGTACTTC.